The 16 T cell receptor beta chains listed next were all sequenced from one sample in a study of cytomegalovirus exposure and HLA in healthy donors. Clones were read by immunoSEQ multiplex PCR, and TCRdb kept only the in-frame ones, dropping some. The sample holds approximately 220,000 clones; around nine tenths are singletons and the top ten take 1% to 1.2%. The sample was PBMCs. These receptors were obtained from a young woman in good health and CMV-seronegative.

CDR3 coding DNA: TGCGCCAGCAGTGAGGGACTAGCGCTAACAGATACGCAGTATTTT. Protein sequence: CASSEGLALTDTQYF. V gene TRBV10-2 combines with J gene TRBJ2-3; TRBD2 agrees at 9 bases. From germline, CDR1 is WSHSY and CDR2 SAAADI. V shed 2 bases, J shed 3 bases, and the junction held 3 bases outside the gene matches. The length of the CDR3 is 15 residues.

The chain recombines TRBV2 with TRBJ1-2; the D gene is possibly TRBD1 (6 bases). The CDR3 contains 13 residues. CDR1 and CDR2 from the germline V gene are SNHLY and FYNNEI. Trimming pared 8 bases from V and 6 bases from J, leaving 16 bases between. The CDR3 is CASVGGGENGYTF. CDR3 DNA sequence: TGTGCCAGCGTAGGTGGGGGCGAGAATGGCTACACCTTC.

The V and J genes are TRBV5-1 and TRBJ2-6; D possibly corresponds to TRBD1 (5 bases). The germline CDR1 and CDR2 sequences are SGHRS and YFSETQ. The germline V and J ends were trimmed by 10 bases and 0 bases, with 17 bases remaining between them. The CDR3 covers 16 residues. The CDR3: CARKGQACSGANVLTF. The CDR3 coding sequence is TGCGCCCGAAAGGGGCAGGCCTGCTCTGGGGCCAACGTCCTGACTTTC.

This chain uses TRBV7-2 with TRBJ1-5; TRBD1 might be the D (6 bases). Trimming removed 3 bases from V and 5 bases from J, with 20 bases in between. CDR3 length equals 17 residues. CDR1 and CDR2 from the germline V gene are SGHTA and FQGNSA. CDR3 in DNA: TGTGCCAGCAGCTTTAGAATTACGTACAGGGTACATCAGCCCCAGCATTTT. This codes for CASSFRITYRVHQPQHF.

This sequence joins TRBV2 and TRBJ2-7, with 12 bases that match TRBD2. The ends lost 3 bases at V and 6 bases at J; junction bases unmatched: 3. Germline V gene lookup returns CDR1 SNHLY and CDR2 FYNNEI. This CDR3 comprises 14 residues. The CDR3 bases are TGTGCCAGCAGTGATCTAGCGGGAGGGTTCGAGCAGTACTTC. Protein product: CASSDLAGGFEQYF.

J is TRBJ1-2 and V is TRBV7-8, with 8 bases matching TRBD1. V shed 3 bases, J shed 8 bases, and the junction held 8 bases outside the gene matches. Germline CDR1 is SGHVS and CDR2 is FQNEAQ. The CDR3 covers 14 residues. The CDR3, as DNA: TGTGCCAGCAGCTTTTTGTCAGGGGGCTGGGGCTACACCTTC. Translation: CASSFLSGGWGYTF.

The CDR3 sequence is CASSERRQTSGRLSPKSSYNEQFF. The CDR3 nucleotides are TGTGCCAGCAGTGAAAGGAGACAGACTAGCGGGAGGCTAAGCCCTAAGAGCTCCTACAATGAGCAGTTCTTC. The chain recombines TRBV2 with TRBJ2-1; 13 bases agree with TRBD2. The CDR3 spans 24 residues. The junction had 22 bases not matched to a gene; V was cut back by 2 bases and J by 0 bases. CDR1 and CDR2 (germline): SNHLY, FYNNEI.

In DNA form, the CDR3 reads TGCAGCGTTGCCCAGGGGGCTGAGGGCAATCAGCCCCAGCATTTT. Its protein is CSVAQGAEGNQPQHF. This rearrangement joins TRBV29-1 to TRBJ1-5, with 8 bases aligning to TRBD1. The CDR3 runs to 15 residues. J lost 2 bases, V lost 4 bases, and 7 bases had no gene match. CDR1 and CDR2 (germline): SQVTM, ANQGSEA.

The rearrangement uses TRBV7-2 and TRBJ1-5, with D unclear. In germline, CDR1 is SGHTA, CDR2 FQGNSA. The CDR3 is 15 residues long. The V end lost 5 bases, the J end lost 2 bases, and 13 bases lay between the germline ends. The CDR3 DNA sequence: TGTGCCAGCAGCCCGGCGGGGAACGGCAATCAGCCCCAGCATTTT. This translates into CASSPAGNGNQPQHF.

The chain links TRBV28 to TRBJ2-7; 7 nucleotides align to TRBD1. Looked up from germline, CDR1 is MDHEN and CDR2 is SYDVKM. J was trimmed by 5 bases and V by 5 bases; bases with no gene match: 12. The CDR3 length is 15 residues. CDR3: CASSEPGDRDHEQYF. DNA of the CDR3: TGTGCCAGCAGTGAACCAGGAGACAGGGATCACGAGCAGTACTTC.

The rearrangement links TRBV9 to TRBJ2-5, with 7 bases identical to TRBD2. Germline CDR1 is SGDLS and CDR2 is YYNGEE. The ends lost 0 bases at V and 4 bases at J; junction bases unmatched: 6. The CDR3 has 15 residues. The CDR3 spells CASSVAGGSGETQYF. Written as DNA, the CDR3 is TGTGCCAGCAGCGTAGCTGGCGGGAGTGGAGAGACCCAGTACTTC.

This clone came up once. This chain uses TRBV5-1 with TRBJ1-2; TRBD1 might be the D (6 bases). V was shortened by 5 bases and J by 0 bases, with 14 bases between the two germline ends. CDR3 length: 15 residues. The germline gives CDR1 SGHRS, CDR2 YFSETQ. The CDR3 here is CASRLGQTTNYGYTF. The CDR3 DNA reads TGCGCCAGCAGGCTAGGACAGACAACTAACTATGGCTACACCTTC. Filled out from reference TRBV5-1 and TRBJ1-2, the complete variable domain reads KAGVTQTPRYLIKTRGQQVTLSCSPISGHRSVSWYQQTPGQGLQFLFEYFSETQRNKGNFPGRFSGRQFSNSRSEMNVSTLELGDSALYLCASRLGQTTNYGYTFGSGTRLTVV.

This chain joins TRBV27 and TRBJ1-1; a weak D match, TRBD1 (5 bases). This CDR3 is 13 amino acids long. From germline, CDR1 is MNHEY and CDR2 SMNVEV (reference sequence). V was pared by 3 bases and J by 4 bases, with 9 bases between. The CDR3 DNA follows: TGTGCCAGCAGTTTGGGGGGTGGCACTGAAGCTTTCTTT. Translating it yields CASSLGGGTEAFF.

The rearrangement links TRBV7-6 to TRBJ2-7; possible D gene TRBD2, 5 bases. Trimming cost V 1 base and J 1 base, with 8 bases left between them. The CDR3 covers 14 residues. Germline V gene lookup returns CDR1 SGHVS and CDR2 FNYEAQ. In DNA form, the CDR3 reads TGTGCCAGCAGCTTAGGACGGGGTTCCTACGAGCAGTACTTC. Translated: CASSLGRGSYEQYF.

V gene TRBV28 combines with J gene TRBJ1-1; 8 bases line up with TRBD1. The V segment lost 4 bases and the J segment 4 bases; nucleotides outside the gene matches: 8. This CDR3 region has 15 residues. CDR1 and CDR2 (germline): MDHEN, SYDVKM. DNA of the CDR3: TGTGCCAGCAGTTATCGGACAGGGATGGGCACTGAAGCTTTCTTT. Its translation is CASSYRTGMGTEAFF.

In this sample, this clone turned up once. The rearrangement uses TRBV5-6 and TRBJ1-1; 7 bases fit TRBD1. Losses at the gene ends were 3 bases for V and 1 base for J; bases not matched to a gene: 9. The CDR3 runs 16 residues. Germline lookup yields CDR1 SGHDT and CDR2 YYEEEE. The CDR3 bases are TGTGCCAGCAGCTCGGATCTGAGGACAGGGAACACTGAAGCTTTCTTT. It yields the protein CASSSDLRTGNTEAFF.